This T cell receptor beta chain was recovered during a study of vaccination effects on CD4 cells after COVID-19. CDR1 is SGHRS, CDR2 YFSETQ, per germline. Trimming at V came to 4 bases and at J to 3 bases, leaving 8 bases not matched to a gene. This CDR3 spans 15 amino acids. Measured with immunoSEQ multiplex PCR; TCRdb has only the in-frame clones, and not every one. Of roughly 63,000 clones listed, approximately 71% are singletons. Before sequencing took place, the ViraFEST assay used viral peptide pools to expand antigen-specific CD4+ T cells. At the end of roughly ten days of culture, CD4+ T cells were isolated. Vaccine recipients had no previous SARS-CoV-2 infection; their nucleocapsid antibodies were negative. About this clone itself: Its antigen is as yet unknown.

The specimen was CD4+ T cells from PBMCs cultured with HCoV-OC43 spike peptides, collected before COVID-19 vaccination. The sample's subset: HCoV-OC43 spike overlapping peptide pool stimulation. The TCR comes from a human donor who received a COVID-19 vaccine. The chain is built from TRBV5-1 and TRBJ1-1; 8 bases map to TRBD1. Here the CDR3 reads CASSPQGAGDTEAFF. CDR3 nucleotide sequence: TGCGCCAGCAGCCCGCAGGGGGCGGGGGACACTGAAGCTTTCTTT.